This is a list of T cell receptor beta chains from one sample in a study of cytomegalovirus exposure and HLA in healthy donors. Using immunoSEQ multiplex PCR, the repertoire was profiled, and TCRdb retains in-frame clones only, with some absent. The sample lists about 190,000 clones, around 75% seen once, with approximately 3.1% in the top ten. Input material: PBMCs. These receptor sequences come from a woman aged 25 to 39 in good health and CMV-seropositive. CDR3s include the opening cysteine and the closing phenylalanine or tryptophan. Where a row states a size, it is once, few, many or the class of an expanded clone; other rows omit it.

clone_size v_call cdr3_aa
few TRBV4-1 CASSQGGVNTEAFF
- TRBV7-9 CASSPHWRGTGLEAFF
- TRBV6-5 CASSRIGGTNEKLFF
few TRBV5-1 CASSYSSGRTYNEQFF
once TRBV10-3 CAISEQGLAGVNEQYF
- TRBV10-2 CASSNPGTGKETQYF
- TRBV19 CASSITGSSYEQYF
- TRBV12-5 CASGLGGSHSYNEQFF
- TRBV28 CASSDDSIANTGELFF
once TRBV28 CASSGGGMSYEQYF
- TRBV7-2 CASSFWGRGGVTEAFF
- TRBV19 CASSLKAEGEAFF